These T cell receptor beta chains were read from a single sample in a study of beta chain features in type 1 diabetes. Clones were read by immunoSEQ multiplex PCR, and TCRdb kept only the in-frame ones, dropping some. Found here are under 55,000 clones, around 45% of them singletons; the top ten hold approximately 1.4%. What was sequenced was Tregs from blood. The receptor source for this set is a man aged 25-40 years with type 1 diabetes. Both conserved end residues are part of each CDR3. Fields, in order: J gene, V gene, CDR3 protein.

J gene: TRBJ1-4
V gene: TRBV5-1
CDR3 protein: CASSLFQGRNEKLFF

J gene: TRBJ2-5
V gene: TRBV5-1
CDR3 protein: CASSPGQGWETQYF

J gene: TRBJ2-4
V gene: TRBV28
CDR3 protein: CASSFSGRDTKNIQYF

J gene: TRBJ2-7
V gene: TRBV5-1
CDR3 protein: CASSQIAGKPVAYEQYF

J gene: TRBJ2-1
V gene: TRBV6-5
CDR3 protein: CASREGGYEQFF

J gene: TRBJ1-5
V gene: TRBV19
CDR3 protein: CASSSGQHNQPQHF

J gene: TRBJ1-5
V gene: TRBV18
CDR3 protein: CASSSTGRDQPQHF

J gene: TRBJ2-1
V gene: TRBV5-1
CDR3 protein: CASSLGLSYNEQFF

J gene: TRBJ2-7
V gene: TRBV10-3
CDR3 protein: CAISGPLAGDPLEQYF

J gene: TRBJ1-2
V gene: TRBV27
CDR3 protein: CATGTGLVGYTF

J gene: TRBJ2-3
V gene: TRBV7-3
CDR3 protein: CASSSGGVRGDTQYF

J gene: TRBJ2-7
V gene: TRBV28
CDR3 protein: CASSLAGNYEQYF

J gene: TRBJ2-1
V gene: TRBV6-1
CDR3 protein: CASLAREVSYNEQFF

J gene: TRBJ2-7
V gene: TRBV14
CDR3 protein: CASSQVGGEQYF

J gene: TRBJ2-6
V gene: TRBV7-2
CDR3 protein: CASSRRDRALGANVLTF

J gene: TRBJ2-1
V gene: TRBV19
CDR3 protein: CASKLGGRGRNEQFF